This entry lists 27 T cell receptor beta chains sequenced from one sample in a study of early T cells in non-severe SARS-CoV-2 infection. TCRdb reprocessed the 5' RACE reads via MiXCR and lists one record per CDR3 protein. The sample has about 40,000 distinct CDR3 sequences; 5% to 5.5% are singletons. Sequencing used whole blood, obtained at baseline. These TCRs come from an adult who was a healthcare worker with PCR-confirmed SARS-CoV-2 infection or an uninfected control (not recorded which).

This clonotype came up many times. The rearrangement uses TRBV10-3 and TRBJ2-7; D may be TRBD2 (6 bases). The V end lost 4 bases, the J end lost 6 bases, and 19 bases lay between the germline ends. There are 15 residues in the CDR3. CDR1 ENHRY and CDR2 SYGVKD come from the germline V gene. CDR3 in amino acids: CAISGAGTLTLEQYF. Here the CDR3 DNA reads TGTGCCATCAGTGGTGCCGGGACTCTCACGCTCGAGCAGTACTTC.

This clonotype has a count of ten or more. The chain links TRBV7-9 to TRBJ2-3; 12 bases are a match to TRBD2. The CDR3 is 13 amino acids. The germline V gene encodes CDR1 SEHNR and CDR2 FQNEAQ (reference sequence). V was pared by 6 bases and J by 5 bases, with 0 bases of the junction left unmatched. The CDR3 sequence is CASRLAGGDTQYF. CDR3 DNA sequence: TGTGCCAGCAGACTAGCGGGAGGAGATACGCAGTATTTT.

The chain joins TRBV20-1 to TRBJ2-1; tentatively, D is TRBD1 (6 bases). Germline assignment: CDR1 DFQATT and CDR2 SNEGSKA (reference sequence). The V end lost 5 bases, the J end lost 5 bases, and 10 bases lay between the germline ends. CDR3 length: 12 amino acids. CDR3 coding DNA: TGCAGTGCTTGGGACATTGACAATGAGCAGTTCTTC. This sequence encodes CSAWDIDNEQFF.

This clonotype was observed a few times. The rearrangement links TRBV10-2 to TRBJ2-1, with 7 bases identical to TRBD2. V was pared by 6 bases and J by 4 bases, with 9 bases of the junction left unmatched. This CDR3 contains 15 residues. CDR1 and CDR2 from the germline V gene are WSHSY and SAAADI. As DNA, the CDR3 is TGCGCCAGCAGAGCCCGATCTAGCGGTTACAATGAGCAGTTCTTC. It yields the protein CASRARSSGYNEQFF.

In its sample, this clonotype was seen a few times. This chain uses TRBV14 with TRBJ2-3; no firm D call. Per germline, CDR1 SGHDN and CDR2 FVKESK. The V end lost 8 bases, the J end lost 3 bases, and 9 bases lay between the germline ends. The CDR3 is 12 amino acids. The CDR3 is CASSHRTDTQYF. The CDR3, as DNA: TGTGCCAGCTCCCACCGAACAGATACGCAGTATTTT.

This clonotype has more than one count but fewer than ten. The V gene is TRBV6-2 or TRBV6-3, the J gene TRBJ2-6; 12 nucleotides align to TRBD1. Germline V gives CDR1 MNHEY, CDR2 SVGEGT. CDR3 length: 20 amino acids. J was trimmed by 0 bases and V by 1 base; bases with no gene match: 7. The CDR3 loop reads CASSYFRGQGAPSGANVLTF. Here the CDR3 DNA reads TGTGCCAGCAGTTACTTTCGGGGACAGGGGGCGCCCTCTGGGGCCAACGTCCTGACTTTC.

This clonotype was seen ten or more times. The chain joins TRBV12-3 or TRBV12-4 to TRBJ1-2, with D hard to call. Trimming left V 4 bases short and J 1 base short, with 7 bases between. This CDR3 is 13 amino acids long. The CDR3 spells CASSYSVNYGYTF. CDR3 nucleotide sequence: TGTGCCAGCAGTTATTCGGTTAACTATGGCTACACCTTC.

This clonotype was seen at least ten times. The chain joins TRBV19 to TRBJ2-2; 9 bases are a match to TRBD1. J lost 4 bases, V lost 10 bases, and 4 bases had no gene match. The germline gives CDR1 LNHDA, CDR2 SQIVND (reference sequence). The CDR3 loop spans 13 amino acids. DNA of the CDR3: TGTGCCACCCAGACAGGGGGCACCGGGGAGCTGTTTTTT. Amino acids: CATQTGGTGELFF.

This clonotype was seen only a few times. The genes are TRBV28 and TRBJ2-7; tentatively, D is TRBD1 (6 bases). V shed 2 bases and J shed 3 bases, with 11 bases lying between them. CDR3 size: 14 residues. Germline loops: CDR1 MDHEN, CDR2 SYDVKM. CDR3 amino acids: CASSLGGPDYEQYF. CDR3 bases: TGTGCCAGCAGTTTAGGGGGCCCGGACTACGAGCAGTACTTC. Variable domain in full (rest from reference TRBV28 and TRBJ2-7): DVKVTQSSRYLVKRTGEKVFLECVQDMDHENMFWYRQDPGLGLRLIYFSYDVKMKEKGDIPEGYSVSREKKERFSLILESASTNQTSMYLCASSLGGPDYEQYFGPGTRLTVT.

This clonotype was observed many times. The V and J genes are TRBV2 and TRBJ1-3; TRBD1 is a possible D gene (5 bases). The CDR3 length is 15 residues. Trimming took 0 bases from V and 5 from J, leaving 11 bases between them. Germline-derived CDR1 and CDR2 are SNHLY and FYNNEI. The CDR3 sequence: CASSEARGDRNTIYF. DNA for the CDR3: TGTGCCAGCAGTGAAGCGCGAGGGGATAGAAACACCATATATTTT.

The rearrangement uses TRBV28 and TRBJ1-5; 8 nucleotides line up with TRBD1. This CDR3 is 14 amino acids long. Germline-derived CDR1 and CDR2 are MDHEN and SYDVKM. The J segment lost 2 bases and the V segment lost 7 bases, leaving 4 bases of the junction unmatched. The CDR3 DNA reads TGTGCCAGCACCGACAGGGGAGGCAATCAGCCCCAGCATTTT. It yields the protein CASTDRGGNQPQHF.

J is TRBJ1-1 and V is TRBV6-6; maybe TRBD1 (5 bases). CDR3 length: 13 residues. Germline assignment: CDR1 MNHNY and CDR2 SVGAGI (reference sequence). Trimming took 8 bases from V and 0 from J, leaving 10 bases between them. The CDR3, as DNA: TGTGCCAGCCGAGGGGCCGTGAACACTGAAGCTTTCTTT. Translation: CASRGAVNTEAFF.

This clonotype has ten or more counts. The gene calls are TRBV10-3 and TRBJ2-7; no definite D call. Deletions cut 6 bases from V and 4 bases from J, with 10 bases between. The CDR3 loop spans 12 amino acids. Germline CDR1 ENHRY, CDR2 SYGVKD. The DNA of the CDR3 is TGTGCCATCAGCTCAGCAGGTTACGAGCAGTACTTC. It encodes CAISSAGYEQYF.

This clonotype was detected many times. V is TRBV29-1 and J is TRBJ1-1; D is ambiguous. The CDR3 length is 12 residues. From germline, CDR1 is SQVTM and CDR2 ANQGSEA. Trimming stripped 0 bases from V and 0 bases from J, with 2 bases between. The CDR3 sequence: CSVEDLNTEAFF. The CDR3 DNA reads as TGCAGCGTTGAAGACCTGAACACTGAAGCTTTCTTT.

This clonotype was detected a few times. This rearrangement joins TRBV3-1 to TRBJ2-3; TRBD2 is a possible D gene (7 bases). Germline V CDR1 and CDR2: LGHDT, YNNKEL (reference sequence). CDR3 length equals 18 residues. Trimming removed 4 bases at V and 4 bases at J, with 24 bases between. DNA of the CDR3: TGTGCCAGCAGCCGGGGGGGCTTTTCCCGATCGTCCGCAGATACGCAGTATTTT. Translated, it gives CASSRGGFSRSSADTQYF.

This clonotype has at least ten counts. This chain uses TRBV6-4 with TRBJ1-1; 7 nucleotides line up with TRBD1. This CDR3 has 14 amino acids. Germline CDR1 MRHNA, CDR2 SNTAGT. Losses at the gene ends were 4 bases for V and 4 bases for J; bases not matched to a gene: 6. CDR3 sequence (DNA): TGTGCCAGCAGTGCTCCCCGGACAGGCACTGAAGCTTTCTTT. This codes for CASSAPRTGTEAFF.

This clonotype appeared a few times. DNA of the CDR3: TGTGCCAGCAGTTTGGGGCTAAGGTTGGGTGAGCAGTACTTC. This encodes CASSLGLRLGEQYF. The chain carries TRBV28 and TRBJ2-7; D is perhaps TRBD1 (5 bases). V lost 3 bases, J lost 7 bases, and 16 bases lay in between. Germline-derived CDR1 and CDR2 are MDHEN and SYDVKM. This CDR3 spans 14 amino acids.

This clonotype was recorded many times. The chain joins TRBV7-9 to TRBJ2-3; D is possibly TRBD1 or TRBD2 (5 bases each). V lost 3 bases and J 2 bases, leaving 9 bases between the germline ends. The CDR3 has 14 amino acids. Germline V gives CDR1 SEHNR, CDR2 FQNEAQ (reference sequence). The CDR3 loop is CASSFGTATDTQYF. CDR3 in DNA: TGTGCCAGCAGCTTCGGGACCGCCACAGATACGCAGTATTTT.

V and J are TRBV6-6 and TRBJ2-4, with D possibly being TRBD1 (5 bases). The CDR3 runs to 15 residues. Trimming shortened V by 0 bases and J by 9 bases, and 15 bases separated the two germline ends. Germline V CDR1 and CDR2: MNHNY, SVGAGI (reference sequence). CDR3 region: CASSYSGAQQGIQYF. The CDR3 nucleotides read TGTGCCAGCAGTTACTCAGGGGCCCAGCAGGGCATTCAGTACTTC.

This clonotype was counted at least ten times. The rearrangement uses TRBV5-1 and TRBJ2-3; TRBD1 might be the D (5 bases). This CDR3 is 15 amino acids long. Per the germline V gene, CDR1 is SGHRS and CDR2 is YFSETQ. Trimming took off 1 base at V and 0 bases at J, with 9 bases between the two ends. The CDR3 sequence: CASSLMGPSTDTQYF. The CDR3 coding sequence is TGCGCCAGCAGCTTGATGGGGCCCAGCACAGATACGCAGTATTTT.

In this sample, this clonotype is medium-sized (0.01 to 0.1%). The chain combines TRBV7-2 with TRBJ2-5; 7 bases map to TRBD1. CDR1 and CDR2 from the germline V gene are SGHTA and FQGNSA. J lost 4 bases, V lost 4 bases, and 12 bases had no gene match. The CDR3 contains 16 residues. CDR3 nucleotides: TGTGCCAGCAGCTCGGGGACAGTTCCCTTCCTAGAGACCCAGTACTTC. Protein product: CASSSGTVPFLETQYF.

There are many counts of this clonotype. One junction end does not reproduce the germline sequence, and a read error may be involved. The chain employs TRBV29-1 and TRBJ1-1; the D gene is possibly TRBD1 (5 bases). The CDR3 consists of 13 residues. The germline V gene encodes CDR1 SQVTM and CDR2 ANQGSEA. The CDR3 spells CSVETARNAEAFF. The CDR3, as DNA: TGCAGCGTTGAGACAGCCAGGAACGCTGAAGCTTTCTTT. Supplemented by reference TRBV29-1 and TRBJ1-1, the full variable domain reads SAVISQKPSRDICQRGTSLTIQCQVDSQVTMMFWYRQQPGQSLTLIATANQGSEATYESGFVIDKFPISRPNLTFSTLTVSNMSPEDSSIYLCSVETARNAEAFFGQGTRLTVV.

This clonotype was detected once. This could be a read error, since a much larger clone is one nucleotide away. The genes are TRBV9 and TRBJ1-4; tentatively, D is TRBD1 (6 bases). This CDR3 is built from 15 residues. Looked up from germline, CDR1 is SGDLS and CDR2 is YYNGEE. The CDR3 spells CTSSRQEGANEKLFF. The CDR3 region has the DNA TGTACCAGCAGCCGACAGGAGGGGGCTAATGAAAAACTGTTTTTT.

This clonotype appeared many times. Written as DNA, the CDR3 is TGTGCCAGCTCACCGAGGACAGGGTCCTACAATGAGCAGTTCTTC. Amino acids: CASSPRTGSYNEQFF. The V call is TRBV18, the J call TRBJ2-1, with 8 bases identical to TRBD1. The CDR3 has 15 residues. CDR1 and CDR2 from the germline V gene are KGHSH and LQKENI. Trimming removed 3 bases from V and 1 base from J; junction bases left unmatched: 2.

As concerns this clonotype: The junction shows a germline mismatch at one end, possibly a read error. V usage is TRBV7-9 and J usage is TRBJ2-4, with 7 positions matching TRBD2. This CDR3 spans 13 amino acids. The germline gives CDR1 SEHNR, CDR2 FQNEAQ (reference sequence). The CDR3 loop is CASSLSREAMLNF. CDR3 nucleotide sequence: TGTGCCAGCAGCTTATCACGGGAGGCCATGTTGAACTTC.

At least ten counts were recorded for this clonotype. The J gene is TRBJ2-7, the V gene TRBV5-1, with D unresolved. This CDR3 has 14 residues. V lost 0 bases to trimming and J lost 4 bases, with 11 bases between them. Germline V gives CDR1 SGHRS, CDR2 YFSETQ. CDR3 residues: CASSLGYVGYEQYF. DNA of the CDR3: TGCGCCAGCAGCTTGGGGTATGTCGGGTACGAGCAGTACTTC. Together with reference TRBV5-1 and TRBJ2-7, the CDR3 gives the full variable domain: KAGVTQTPRYLIKTRGQQVTLSCSPISGHRSVSWYQQTPGQGLQFLFEYFSETQRNKGNFPGRFSGRQFSNSRSEMNVSTLELGDSALYLCASSLGYVGYEQYFGPGTRLTVT.

V and J are TRBV3-1 and TRBJ1-1; D possibly corresponds to TRBD1 (5 bases). The CDR3 spans 15 residues. Deletions cut 1 base from V and 5 bases from J, with 14 bases between. Germline values: CDR1 LGHDT, CDR2 YNNKEL (reference sequence). The CDR3, as DNA: TGTGCCAGCAGCCAAGCGGCCAATCAGGGTACTGAAGCTTTCTTT. This codes for CASSQAANQGTEAFF. Full variable domain (remainder filled in from reference TRBV3-1 and TRBJ1-1): DTAVSQTPKYLVTQMGNDKSIKCEQNLGHDTMYWYKQDSKKFLKIMFSYNNKELIINETVPNRFSPKSPDKAHLNLHINSLELGDSAVYFCASSQAANQGTEAFFGQGTRLTVV.